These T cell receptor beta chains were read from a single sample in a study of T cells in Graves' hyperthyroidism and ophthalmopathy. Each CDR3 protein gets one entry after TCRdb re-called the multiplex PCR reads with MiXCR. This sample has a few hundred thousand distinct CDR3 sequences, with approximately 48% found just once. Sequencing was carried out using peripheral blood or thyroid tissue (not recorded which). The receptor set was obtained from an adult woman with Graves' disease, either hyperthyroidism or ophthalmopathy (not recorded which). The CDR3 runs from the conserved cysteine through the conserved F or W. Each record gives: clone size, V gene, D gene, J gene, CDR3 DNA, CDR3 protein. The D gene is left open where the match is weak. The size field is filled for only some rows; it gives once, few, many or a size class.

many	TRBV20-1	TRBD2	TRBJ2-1	TGCAGTGCAAGGAGCGGGGTGATTTACAATGAGCAGTTCTTC	CSARSGVIYNEQFF
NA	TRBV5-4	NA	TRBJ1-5	TGTGCCAGCAGCTTGCCCCCAGGGTTGAGTCAGCCCCAGCATTTT	CASSLPPGLSQPQHF
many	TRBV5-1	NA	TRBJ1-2	TGCGCCAGCGCTCCCGGCCCAGGGGCCTATGGCTACACCTTC	CASAPGPGAYGYTF
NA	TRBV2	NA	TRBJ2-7	TGTGCCAGCAGTGCCCTGGGGGACCGCGTCGAGCAGTACTTC	CASSALGDRVEQYF
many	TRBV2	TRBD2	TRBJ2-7	TGTGCCAGCAGACCATCTACTAGCGGGAGGTTCAACGAGCAGTACTTC	CASRPSTSGRFNEQYF
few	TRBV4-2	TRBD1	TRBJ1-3	TGTGCCAGCAGCCCGGACAGGCTTTCTGGAAACACCATATATTTT	CASSPDRLSGNTIYF
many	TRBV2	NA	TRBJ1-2	TGTGCCAGCAGCGGAGGGGTATTGAACTATGGCTACACCTTC	CASSGGVLNYGYTF
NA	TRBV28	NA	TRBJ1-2	TGTGCCAGCAGTTTGAGACGGCCAGCTAACTATGGCTACACCTTC	CASSLRRPANYGYTF
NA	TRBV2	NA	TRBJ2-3	TGTGCCAGGCACCAGCGGGATACGCAGTATTTT	CARHQRDTQYF
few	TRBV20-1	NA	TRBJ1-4	TGCAGTGCGGCCCCGGGACGGAATGAAAAACTGTTTTTT	CSAAPGRNEKLFF
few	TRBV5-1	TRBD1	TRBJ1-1	TGCGCCAGCAGCGCACACTCAGGGGGCGCGTCGGAAGCTTTCTTT	CASSAHSGGASEAFF
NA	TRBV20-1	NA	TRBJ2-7	TGCAGTGCTAGAGACTTATCCCGCTCCTACGAGCAGTACTTC	CSARDLSRSYEQYF
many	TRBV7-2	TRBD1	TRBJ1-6	TGTGCCAGCAGCCGGGGACAGAATAATTCACCCCTCCACTTT	CASSRGQNNSPLHF
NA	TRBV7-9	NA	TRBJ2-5	TGTGCCAGCAGCTTTGGGACGGAACAAGAGACCCAGTACTTC	CASSFGTEQETQYF
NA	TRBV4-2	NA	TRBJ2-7	TGTGCCAGCAGCTGGGGGTCTCTCCTCTACGAGCAGTACTTC	CASSWGSLLYEQYF
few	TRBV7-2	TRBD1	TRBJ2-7	TGTGCCAGCAGCTTAGGTTCGGGACAGGGGGCAACCGAGCAGTACTTC	CASSLGSGQGATEQYF
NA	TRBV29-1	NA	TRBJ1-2	TGCAGCGTTGACTCCGTGGCTGGCTACACCTTC	CSVDSVAGYTF
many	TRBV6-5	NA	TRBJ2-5	TGTGCCAGTCTAGGGGGACAAGAGACCCAGTACTTC	CASLGGQETQYF
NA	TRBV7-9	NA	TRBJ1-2	TGTGCCAGCAGCCGTTTGGGGGCCAGCTATGGCTACACCTTC	CASSRLGASYGYTF
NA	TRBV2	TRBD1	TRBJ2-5	TGTGCCAGCAGTGAATTGGTACAGGGGAAGTTCTTC	CASSELVQGKFF
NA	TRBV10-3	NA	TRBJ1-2	TGTGCCATCAGTGCGGGACCCCAAGGGGGCTACACCTTC	CAISAGPQGGYTF
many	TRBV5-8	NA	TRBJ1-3	TGTGCCAGCAGCTTGGGAGGGGTGGGCCGCTCTGGAAACACCATATATTTT	CASSLGGVGRSGNTIYF
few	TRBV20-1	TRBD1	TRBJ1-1	TGCAGTGCGAGGGACAGTCTGACTACGGCTGCTGAAGCTTTCTTT	CSARDSLTTAAEAFF
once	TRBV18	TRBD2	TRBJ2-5	TGTGCCAGCTCGACTAGCGGGAGCGTGACCCAGTACTTC	CASSTSGSVTQYF
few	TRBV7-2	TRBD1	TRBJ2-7	TGTGCCAGCAGTATACAAACGGGACAGAGGGACGAGCAGTACTTT	CASSIQTGQRDEQYF
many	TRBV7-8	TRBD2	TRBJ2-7	TGTGCCAGCAGTTCCGGGACTAGCGGGAGGACCTACGAGCAGTACTTC	CASSSGTSGRTYEQYF
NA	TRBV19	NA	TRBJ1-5	TGTGCCAGTAGTATTCCCGGGTGGGGCGGAGATCAGCCCCAGCATTTT	CASSIPGWGGDQPQHF
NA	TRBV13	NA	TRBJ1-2	TGTGCCAGCAGTCGGGACGGGAGGCCCTATGGCTACACCTTC	CASSRDGRPYGYTF
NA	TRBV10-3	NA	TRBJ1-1	TGTGCCATCTCGGAGATTGGTGAAGCTTTCTTT	CAISEIGEAFF